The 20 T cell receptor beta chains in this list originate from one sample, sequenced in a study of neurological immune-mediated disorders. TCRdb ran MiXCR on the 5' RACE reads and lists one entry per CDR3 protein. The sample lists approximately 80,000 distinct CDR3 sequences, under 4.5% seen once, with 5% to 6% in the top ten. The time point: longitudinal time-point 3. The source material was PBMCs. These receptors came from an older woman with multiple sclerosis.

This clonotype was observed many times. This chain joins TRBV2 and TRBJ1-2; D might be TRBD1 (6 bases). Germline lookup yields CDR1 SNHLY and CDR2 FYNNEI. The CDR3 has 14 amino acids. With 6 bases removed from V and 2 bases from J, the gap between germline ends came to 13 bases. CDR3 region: CASRTGRANYGYTF. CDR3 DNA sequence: TGTGCCAGCAGAACAGGGAGGGCGAACTATGGCTACACCTTC.

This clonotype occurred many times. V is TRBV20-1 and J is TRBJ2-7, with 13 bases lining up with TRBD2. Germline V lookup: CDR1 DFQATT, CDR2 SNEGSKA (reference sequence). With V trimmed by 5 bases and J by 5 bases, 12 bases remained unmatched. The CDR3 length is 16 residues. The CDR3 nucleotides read TGCAGTGCTTTAAAGCGGCCGGGACTAGCGGGGCACGAGCAGTACTTC. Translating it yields CSALKRPGLAGHEQYF.

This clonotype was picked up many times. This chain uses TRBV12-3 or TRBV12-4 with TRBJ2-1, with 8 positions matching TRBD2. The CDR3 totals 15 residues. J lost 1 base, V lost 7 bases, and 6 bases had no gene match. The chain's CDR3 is CASTTGGSSYNEQFF. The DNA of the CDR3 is TGTGCCAGCACTACGGGGGGGTCTTCCTACAATGAGCAGTTCTTC.

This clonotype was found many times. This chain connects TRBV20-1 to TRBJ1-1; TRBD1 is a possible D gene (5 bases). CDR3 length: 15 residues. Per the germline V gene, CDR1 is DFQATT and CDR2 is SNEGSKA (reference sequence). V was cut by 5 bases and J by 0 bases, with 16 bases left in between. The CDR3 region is CSALARGSLNTEAFF. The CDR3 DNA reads TGCAGTGCTCTGGCCCGGGGGAGTTTGAACACTGAAGCTTTCTTT.

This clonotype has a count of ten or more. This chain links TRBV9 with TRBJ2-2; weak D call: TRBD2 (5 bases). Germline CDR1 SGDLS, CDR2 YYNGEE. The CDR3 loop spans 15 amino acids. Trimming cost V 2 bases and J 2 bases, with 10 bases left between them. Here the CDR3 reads CASSVLADNTGELFF. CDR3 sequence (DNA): TGTGCCAGCAGCGTCCTAGCAGACAACACCGGGGAGCTGTTTTTT.

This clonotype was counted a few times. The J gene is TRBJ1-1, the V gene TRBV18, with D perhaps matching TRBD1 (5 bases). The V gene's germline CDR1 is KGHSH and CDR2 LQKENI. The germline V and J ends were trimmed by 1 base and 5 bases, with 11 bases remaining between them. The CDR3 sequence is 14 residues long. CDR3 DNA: TGTGCCAGCTCACCACAAAGGGGTCGAACTGAAGCTTTCTTT. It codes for CASSPQRGRTEAFF. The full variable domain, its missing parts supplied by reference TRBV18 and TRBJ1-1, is NAGVMQNPRHLVRRRGQEARLRCSPMKGHSHVYWYRQLPEEGLKFMVYLQKENIIDESGMPKERFSAEFPKEGPSILRIQQVVRGDSAAYFCASSPQRGRTEAFFGQGTRLTVV.

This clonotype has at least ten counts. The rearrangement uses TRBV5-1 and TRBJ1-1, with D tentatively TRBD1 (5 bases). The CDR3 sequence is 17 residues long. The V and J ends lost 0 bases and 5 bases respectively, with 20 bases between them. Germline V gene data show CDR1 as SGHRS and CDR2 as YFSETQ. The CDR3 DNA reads TGCGCCAGCAGCTTGGCCGCGACCCAGGGATATGGTACTGAAGCTTTCTTT. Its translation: CASSLAATQGYGTEAFF.

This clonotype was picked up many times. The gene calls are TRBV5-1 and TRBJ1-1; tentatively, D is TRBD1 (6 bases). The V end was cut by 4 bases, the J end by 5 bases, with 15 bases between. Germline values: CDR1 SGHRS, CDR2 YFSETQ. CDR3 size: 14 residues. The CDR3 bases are TGCGCCAGCAGCACGTTACAGGGTGGGACTGAAGCTTTCTTT. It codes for CASSTLQGGTEAFF.

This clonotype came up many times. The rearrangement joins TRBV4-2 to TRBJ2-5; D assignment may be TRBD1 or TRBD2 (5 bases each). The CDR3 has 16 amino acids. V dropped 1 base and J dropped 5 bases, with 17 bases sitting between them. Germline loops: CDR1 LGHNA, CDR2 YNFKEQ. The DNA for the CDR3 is TGTGCCAGCAGCCAAGGAGGGGATCTAGAACGGGAGACCCAGTACTTC. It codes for CASSQGGDLERETQYF.

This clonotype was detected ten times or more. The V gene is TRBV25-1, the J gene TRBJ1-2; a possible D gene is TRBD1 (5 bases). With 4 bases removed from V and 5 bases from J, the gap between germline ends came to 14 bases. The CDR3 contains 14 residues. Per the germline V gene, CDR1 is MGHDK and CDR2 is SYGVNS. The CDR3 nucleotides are TGTGCCAGCAGTGGGGAGGTTGGGGGATATGGCTACACCTTC. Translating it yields CASSGEVGGYGYTF.

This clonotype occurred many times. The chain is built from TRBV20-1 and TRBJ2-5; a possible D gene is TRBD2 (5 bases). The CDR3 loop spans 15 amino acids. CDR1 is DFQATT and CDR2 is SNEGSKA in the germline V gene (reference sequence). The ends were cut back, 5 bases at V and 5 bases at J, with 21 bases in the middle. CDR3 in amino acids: CSASTGNEEAETQYF. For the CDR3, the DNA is TGCAGTGCTTCAACTGGAAATGAGGAGGCGGAGACCCAGTACTTC.

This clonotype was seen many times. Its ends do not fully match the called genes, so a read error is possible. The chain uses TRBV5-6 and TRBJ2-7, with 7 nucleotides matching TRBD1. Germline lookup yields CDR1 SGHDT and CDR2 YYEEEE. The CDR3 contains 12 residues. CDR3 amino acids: CASSLLGQASHF. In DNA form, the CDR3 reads TGTGCCAGCAGCTTGCTTGGACAGGCATCGCACTTC.

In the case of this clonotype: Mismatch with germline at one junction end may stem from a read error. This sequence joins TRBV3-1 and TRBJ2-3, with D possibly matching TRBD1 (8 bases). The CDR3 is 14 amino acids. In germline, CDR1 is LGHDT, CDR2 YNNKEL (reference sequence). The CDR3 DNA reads TGTGCCATCAGCGGGGACAGGAGGCCAGATACGCTGTATTTT. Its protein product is CAISGDRRPDTLYF.

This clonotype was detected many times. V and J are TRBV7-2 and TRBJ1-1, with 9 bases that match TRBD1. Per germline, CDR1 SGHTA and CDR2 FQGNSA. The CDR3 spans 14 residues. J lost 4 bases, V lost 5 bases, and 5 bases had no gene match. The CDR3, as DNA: TGTGCCAGCAGCGGCCGGGACAGGGTCACTGAAGCTTTCTTT. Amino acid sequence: CASSGRDRVTEAFF. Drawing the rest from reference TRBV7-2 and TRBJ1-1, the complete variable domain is GAGVSQSPSNKVTEKGKDVELRCDPISGHTALYWYRQSLGQGLEFLIYFQGNSAPDKSGLPSDRFSAERTGGSVSTLTIQRTQQEDSAVYLCASSGRDRVTEAFFGQGTRLTVV.

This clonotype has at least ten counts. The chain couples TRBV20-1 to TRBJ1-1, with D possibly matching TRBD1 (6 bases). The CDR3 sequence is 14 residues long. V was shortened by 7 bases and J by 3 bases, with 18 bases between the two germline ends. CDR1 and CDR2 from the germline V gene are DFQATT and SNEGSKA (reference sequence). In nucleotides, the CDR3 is TGCAGTGTAAGGGGGGGAGGGAGGGACACTGAAGCTTTCTTT. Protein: CSVRGGGRDTEAFF.

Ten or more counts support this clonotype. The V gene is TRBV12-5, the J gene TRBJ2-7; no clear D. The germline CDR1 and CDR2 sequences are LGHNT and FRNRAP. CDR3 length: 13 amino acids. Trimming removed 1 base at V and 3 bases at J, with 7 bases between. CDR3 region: CASGLAPGYEQYF. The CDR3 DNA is TGTGCTAGTGGTTTGGCCCCGGGCTACGAGCAGTACTTC.

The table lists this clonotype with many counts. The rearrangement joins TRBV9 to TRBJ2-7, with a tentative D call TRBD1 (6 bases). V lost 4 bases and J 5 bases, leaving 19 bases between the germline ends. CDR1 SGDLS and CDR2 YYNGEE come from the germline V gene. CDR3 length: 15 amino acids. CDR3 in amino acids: CASSLTGYMSHEQYF. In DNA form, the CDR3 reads TGTGCCAGCAGCCTTACAGGGTATATGTCTCACGAGCAGTACTTC. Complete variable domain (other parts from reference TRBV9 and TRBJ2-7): DSGVTQTPKHLITATGQRVTLRCSPRSGDLSVYWYQQSLDQGLQFLIQYYNGEERAKGNILERFSAQQFPDLHSELNLSSLELGDSALYFCASSLTGYMSHEQYFGPGTRLTVT.

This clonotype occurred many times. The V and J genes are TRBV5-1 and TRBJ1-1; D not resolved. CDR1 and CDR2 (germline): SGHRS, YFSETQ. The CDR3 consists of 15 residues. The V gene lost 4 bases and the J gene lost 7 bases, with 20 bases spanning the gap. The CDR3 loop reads CASSPTTLKAGEAFF. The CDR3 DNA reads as TGCGCCAGCAGCCCCACCACCTTGAAGGCAGGTGAAGCTTTCTTT.

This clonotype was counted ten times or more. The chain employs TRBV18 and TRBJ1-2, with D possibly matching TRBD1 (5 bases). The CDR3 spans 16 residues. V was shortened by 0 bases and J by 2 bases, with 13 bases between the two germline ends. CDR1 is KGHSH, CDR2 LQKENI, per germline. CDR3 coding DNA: TGTGCCAGCTCACCACCAGGGGCCCTGGGGAACTATGGCTACACCTTC. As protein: CASSPPGALGNYGYTF.

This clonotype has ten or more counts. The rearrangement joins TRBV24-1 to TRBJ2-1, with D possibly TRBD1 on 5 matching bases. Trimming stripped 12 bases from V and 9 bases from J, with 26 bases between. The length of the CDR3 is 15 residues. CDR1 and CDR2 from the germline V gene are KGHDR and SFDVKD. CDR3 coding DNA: TGTGCCGCTACAGGTCCAGCCGGGTCTTCCGGTGAGCAGTTCTTC. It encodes CAATGPAGSSGEQFF.